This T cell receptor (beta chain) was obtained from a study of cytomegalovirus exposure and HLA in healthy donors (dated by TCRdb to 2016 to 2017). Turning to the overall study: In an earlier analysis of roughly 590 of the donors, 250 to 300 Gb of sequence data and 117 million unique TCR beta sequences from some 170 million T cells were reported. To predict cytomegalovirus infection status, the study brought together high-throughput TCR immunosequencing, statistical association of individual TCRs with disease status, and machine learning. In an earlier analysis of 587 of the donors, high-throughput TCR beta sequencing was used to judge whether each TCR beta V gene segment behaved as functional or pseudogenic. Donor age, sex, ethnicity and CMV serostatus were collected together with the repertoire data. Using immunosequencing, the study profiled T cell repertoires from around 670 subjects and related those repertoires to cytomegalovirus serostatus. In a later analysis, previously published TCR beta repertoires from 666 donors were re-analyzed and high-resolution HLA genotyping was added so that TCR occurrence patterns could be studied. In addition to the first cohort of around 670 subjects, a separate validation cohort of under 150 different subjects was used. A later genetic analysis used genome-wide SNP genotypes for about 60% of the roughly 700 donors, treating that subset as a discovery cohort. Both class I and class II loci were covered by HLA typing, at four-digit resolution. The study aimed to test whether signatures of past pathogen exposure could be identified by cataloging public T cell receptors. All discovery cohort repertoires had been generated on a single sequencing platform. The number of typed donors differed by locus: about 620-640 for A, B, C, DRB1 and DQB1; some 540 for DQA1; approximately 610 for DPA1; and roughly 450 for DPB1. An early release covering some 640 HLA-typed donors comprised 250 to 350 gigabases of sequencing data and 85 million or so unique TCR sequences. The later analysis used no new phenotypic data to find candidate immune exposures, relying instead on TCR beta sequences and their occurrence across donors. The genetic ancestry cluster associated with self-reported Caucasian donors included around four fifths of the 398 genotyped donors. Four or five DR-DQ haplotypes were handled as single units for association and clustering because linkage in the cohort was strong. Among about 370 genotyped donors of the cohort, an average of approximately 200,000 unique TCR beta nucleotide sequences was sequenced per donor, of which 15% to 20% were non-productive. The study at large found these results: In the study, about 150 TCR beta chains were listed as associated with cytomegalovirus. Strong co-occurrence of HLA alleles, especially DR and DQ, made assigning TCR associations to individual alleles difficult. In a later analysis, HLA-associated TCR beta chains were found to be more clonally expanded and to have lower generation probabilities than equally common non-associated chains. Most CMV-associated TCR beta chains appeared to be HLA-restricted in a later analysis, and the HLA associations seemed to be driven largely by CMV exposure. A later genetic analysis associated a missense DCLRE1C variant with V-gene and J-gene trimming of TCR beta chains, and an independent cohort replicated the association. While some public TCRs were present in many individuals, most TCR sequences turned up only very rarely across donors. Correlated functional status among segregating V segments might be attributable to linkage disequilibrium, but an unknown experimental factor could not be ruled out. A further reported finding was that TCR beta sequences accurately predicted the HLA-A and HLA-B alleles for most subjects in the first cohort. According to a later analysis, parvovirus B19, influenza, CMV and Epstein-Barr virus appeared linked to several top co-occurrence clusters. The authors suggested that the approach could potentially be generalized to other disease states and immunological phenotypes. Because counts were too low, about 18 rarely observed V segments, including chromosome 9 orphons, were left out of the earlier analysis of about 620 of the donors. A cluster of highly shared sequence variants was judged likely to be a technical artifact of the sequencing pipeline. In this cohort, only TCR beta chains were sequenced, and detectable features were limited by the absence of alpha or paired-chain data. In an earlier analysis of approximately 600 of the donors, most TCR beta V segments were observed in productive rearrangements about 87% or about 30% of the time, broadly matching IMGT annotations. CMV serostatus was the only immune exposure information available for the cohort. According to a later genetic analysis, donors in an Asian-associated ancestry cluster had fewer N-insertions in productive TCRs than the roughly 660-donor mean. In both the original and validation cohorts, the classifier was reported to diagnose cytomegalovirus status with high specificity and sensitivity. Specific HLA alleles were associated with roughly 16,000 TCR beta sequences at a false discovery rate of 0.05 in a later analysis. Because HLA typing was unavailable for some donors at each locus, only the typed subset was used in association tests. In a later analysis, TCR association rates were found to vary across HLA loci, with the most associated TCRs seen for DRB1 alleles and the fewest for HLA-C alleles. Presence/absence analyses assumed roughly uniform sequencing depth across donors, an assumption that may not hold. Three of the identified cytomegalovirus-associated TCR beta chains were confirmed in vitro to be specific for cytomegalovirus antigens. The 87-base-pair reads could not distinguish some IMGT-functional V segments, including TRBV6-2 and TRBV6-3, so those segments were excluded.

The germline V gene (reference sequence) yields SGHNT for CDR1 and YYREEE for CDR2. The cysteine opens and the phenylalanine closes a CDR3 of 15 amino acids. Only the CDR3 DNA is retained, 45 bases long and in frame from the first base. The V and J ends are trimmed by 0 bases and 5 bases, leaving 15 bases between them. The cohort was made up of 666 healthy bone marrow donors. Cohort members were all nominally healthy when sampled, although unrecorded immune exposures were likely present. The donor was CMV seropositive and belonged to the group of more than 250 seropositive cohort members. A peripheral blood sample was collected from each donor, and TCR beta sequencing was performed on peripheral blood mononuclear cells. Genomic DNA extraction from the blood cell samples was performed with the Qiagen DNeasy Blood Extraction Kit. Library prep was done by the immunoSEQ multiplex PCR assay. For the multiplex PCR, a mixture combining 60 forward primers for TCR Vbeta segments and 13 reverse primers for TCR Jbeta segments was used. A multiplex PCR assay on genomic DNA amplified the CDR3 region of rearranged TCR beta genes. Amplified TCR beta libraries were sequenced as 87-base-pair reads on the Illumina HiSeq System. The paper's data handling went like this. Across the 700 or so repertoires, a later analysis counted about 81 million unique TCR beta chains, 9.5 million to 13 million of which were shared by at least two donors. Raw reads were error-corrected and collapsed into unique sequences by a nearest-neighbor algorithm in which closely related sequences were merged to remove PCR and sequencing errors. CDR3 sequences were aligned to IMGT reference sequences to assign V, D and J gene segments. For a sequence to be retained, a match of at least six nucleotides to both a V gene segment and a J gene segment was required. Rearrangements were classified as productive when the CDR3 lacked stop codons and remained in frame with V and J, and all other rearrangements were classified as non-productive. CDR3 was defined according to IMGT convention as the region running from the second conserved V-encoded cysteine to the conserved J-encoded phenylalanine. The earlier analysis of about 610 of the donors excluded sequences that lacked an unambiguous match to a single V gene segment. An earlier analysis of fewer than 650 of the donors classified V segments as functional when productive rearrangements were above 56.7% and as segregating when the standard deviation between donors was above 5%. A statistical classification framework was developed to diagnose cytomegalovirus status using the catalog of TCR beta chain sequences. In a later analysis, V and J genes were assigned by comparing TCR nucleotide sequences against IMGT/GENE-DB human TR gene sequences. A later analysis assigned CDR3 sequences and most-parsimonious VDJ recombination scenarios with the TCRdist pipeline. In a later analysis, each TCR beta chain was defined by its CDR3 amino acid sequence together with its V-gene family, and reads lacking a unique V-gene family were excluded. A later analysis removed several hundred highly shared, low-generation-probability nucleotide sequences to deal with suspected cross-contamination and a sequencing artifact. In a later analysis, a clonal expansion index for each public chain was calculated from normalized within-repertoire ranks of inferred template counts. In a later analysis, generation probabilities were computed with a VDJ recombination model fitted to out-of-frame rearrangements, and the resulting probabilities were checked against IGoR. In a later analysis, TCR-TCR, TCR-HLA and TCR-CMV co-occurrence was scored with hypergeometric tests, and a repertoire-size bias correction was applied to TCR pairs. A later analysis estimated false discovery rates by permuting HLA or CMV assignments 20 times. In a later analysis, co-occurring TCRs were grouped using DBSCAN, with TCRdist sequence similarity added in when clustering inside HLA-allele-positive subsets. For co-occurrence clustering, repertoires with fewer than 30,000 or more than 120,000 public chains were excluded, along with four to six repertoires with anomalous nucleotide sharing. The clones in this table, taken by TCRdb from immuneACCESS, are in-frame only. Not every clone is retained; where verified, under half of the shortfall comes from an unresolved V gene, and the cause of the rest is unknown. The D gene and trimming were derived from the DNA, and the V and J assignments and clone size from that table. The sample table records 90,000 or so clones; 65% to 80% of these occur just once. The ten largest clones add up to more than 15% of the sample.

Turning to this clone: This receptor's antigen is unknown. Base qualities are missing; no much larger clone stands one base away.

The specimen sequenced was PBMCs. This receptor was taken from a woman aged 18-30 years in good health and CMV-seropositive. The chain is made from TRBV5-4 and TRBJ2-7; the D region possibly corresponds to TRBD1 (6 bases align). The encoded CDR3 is CASSLDPGGFDEQYF. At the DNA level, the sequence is TGTGCCAGCAGCTTGGATCCTGGGGGCTTCGACGAGCAGTACTTC.